This entry lists 23 T cell receptor beta chains sequenced from one sample in a study of blood T cells in healthy people across ages. The use of a sample-barcoded 5' primer and a J-beta primer mix characterized a second PCR of 7 to 11 cycles. TCRdb re-called the 5' RACE reads with MiXCR, one entry per CDR3 protein. The sample carries about 2 million distinct CDR3 sequences, roughly 50% recorded once. Sequenced input: blood. These receptors were taken from a woman aged 40 to 50 in good health.

The V call is TRBV28, the J call TRBJ1-2; TRBD1 might be the D (6 bases). The CDR3 has 12 residues. V lost 5 bases and J 8 bases, leaving 12 bases between the germline ends. CDR1 and CDR2 from the germline V gene are MDHEN and SYDVKM. Written as DNA, the CDR3 is TGTGCCAGCAGTGAACAGGGTGACGGCTACACCTTC. This translates into CASSEQGDGYTF.

The chain employs TRBV27 and TRBJ2-1, with D tentatively TRBD1 (5 bases). V lost 0 bases, J lost 2 bases, and 8 bases lay in between. Germline V gene lookup returns CDR1 MNHEY and CDR2 SMNVEV (reference sequence). The CDR3 totals 15 residues. The CDR3 sequence is CASSLSDTAYNEQFF. The CDR3 nucleotides are TGTGCCAGCAGTTTATCGGACACGGCCTACAATGAGCAGTTCTTC.

The chain recombines TRBV5-1 with TRBJ1-2, with D uncertain. CDR1 is SGHRS, CDR2 YFSETQ, per germline. This CDR3 contains 13 residues. Trimming took 0 bases from V and 0 from J, leaving 3 bases between them. CDR3 sequence: CASSLEPNYGYTF. In DNA form, the CDR3 reads TGCGCCAGCAGCTTGGAACCTAACTATGGCTACACCTTC.

This chain links TRBV25-1 with TRBJ2-1; 7 bases align to TRBD1. The CDR3 is 16 residues long. V gave up 4 bases and J gave up 1 base; unmatched junction bases: 7. The V gene's germline CDR1 is MGHDK and CDR2 SYGVNS. This CDR3 is CASSGQGRGSYNEQFF. The CDR3 DNA is TGTGCCAGCAGTGGACAGGGAAGAGGGTCCTACAATGAGCAGTTCTTC. Full variable domain (outside the CDR3, taken from reference TRBV25-1 and TRBJ2-1): EADIYQTPRYLVIGTGKKITLECSQTMGHDKMYWYQQDPGMELHLIHYSYGVNSTEKGDLSSESTVSRIRTEHFPLTLESARPSHTSQYLCASSGQGRGSYNEQFFGPGTRLTVL.

The gene calls are TRBV7-6 and TRBJ2-2; D not resolved. V was cut by 5 bases and J by 0 bases, with 13 bases left in between. CDR1 and CDR2 (germline): SGHVS, FNYEAQ. The CDR3 contains 16 residues. The CDR3 sequence: CASSRRQEPNTGELFF. CDR3 in DNA: TGTGCCAGCAGCCGTCGACAAGAACCGAACACCGGGGAGCTGTTTTTT.

The rearrangement joins TRBV11-2 to TRBJ1-2, with D possibly matching TRBD1 (5 bases). Between the trimmed V and J ends, which lost 5 bases and 6 bases, there was a span of 19 bases. This CDR3 region has 15 residues. Germline lookup yields CDR1 SGHAT and CDR2 FQNNGV. This CDR3 reads CASSQTAGLEHGYTF. The CDR3 DNA follows: TGTGCCAGCAGCCAAACAGCGGGGCTTGAGCATGGCTACACCTTC.

The CDR3 protein is CASSIPQGGSKSSGANVLTF. DNA for the CDR3: TGTGCCAGCAGTATCCCCCAGGGAGGGTCAAAAAGCTCTGGGGCCAACGTCCTGACTTTC. The chain uses TRBV2 and TRBJ2-6; 7 bases fit TRBD2. CDR3 length: 20 amino acids. CDR1 is SNHLY, CDR2 FYNNEI, per germline. With V trimmed by 5 bases and J by 0 bases, 16 bases remained unmatched.

This rearrangement joins TRBV20-1 to TRBJ2-3; 11 bases are shared with TRBD2. V shed 6 bases, J shed 0 bases, and the junction held 20 bases outside the gene matches. Germline assignment: CDR1 DFQATT and CDR2 SNEGSKA (reference sequence). This CDR3 has 20 amino acids. The CDR3 nucleotides read TGCAGTGCAACAACAATGACAACGGGACTAGCGGTCGTTAGCACAGATACGCAGTATTTT. Translated: CSATTMTTGLAVVSTDTQYF.

This clonotype was picked up a small number of times. CDR3 region: CSVATQTQYF. In nucleotides, the CDR3 is TGCAGCGTTGCGACGCAGACCCAGTACTTC. The V gene is TRBV29-1, the J gene TRBJ2-5; no clear D. Trimming removed 4 bases at V and 6 bases at J, with 6 bases between. The CDR3 extends over 10 amino acids. Germline V gene data show CDR1 as SQVTM and CDR2 as ANQGSEA.

V usage is TRBV20-1 and J usage is TRBJ2-4, with 9 nucleotides matching TRBD1. V was clipped by 5 bases and J by 8 bases; unmatched bases: 13. Germline values: CDR1 DFQATT, CDR2 SNEGSKA (reference sequence). This CDR3 has 15 amino acids. CDR3 residues: CSASDRTGVSHIQYF. Here the CDR3 DNA reads TGCAGTGCTTCCGATAGGACAGGGGTTTCGCACATTCAGTACTTC.

CDR3 nucleotides: TGTGCCAGCAGCTCCACAAGGAGGGTTTCATACGAGCAGTACTTC. As protein: CASSSTRRVSYEQYF. The rearrangement uses TRBV7-2 and TRBJ2-7; TRBD2 is a possible D gene (6 bases). The CDR3 has 15 amino acids. Germline CDR1 and CDR2: SGHTA and FQGNSA. V gave up 4 bases and J gave up 4 bases, with 17 bases separating them.

To note about this clonotype: An end of the junction differs from the germline gene, which may be a read error. The chain has TRBV9 and TRBJ2-1, with 8 bases that match TRBD2. Germline V gene data show CDR1 as SGDLS and CDR2 as YYNGEE. CDR3 length equals 15 residues. Here the CDR3 DNA reads TGTGCCAGCAGCGCATCGGGGGGGCCCTACAGTGAGCAGTTCTTC. This encodes CASSASGGPYSEQFF. Looking up the rest from reference TRBV9 and TRBJ2-1 gives the full variable domain: DSGVTQTPKHLITATGQRVTLRCSPRSGDLSVYWYQQSLDQGLQFLIQYYNGEERAKGNILERFSAQQFPDLHSELNLSSLELGDSALYFCASSASGGPYSEQFFGPGTRLTVL.

This clonotype has only a few counts. The V call is TRBV7-2, the J call TRBJ2-1; 9 bases are shared with TRBD1. CDR1 is SGHTA and CDR2 is FQGNSA in the germline V gene. V lost 5 bases, J lost 3 bases, and 5 bases stayed unmatched. The CDR3 has 15 residues. CDR3 loop: CASSLDRGIYNEQFF. The DNA of the CDR3 is TGTGCCAGCAGCCTTGACAGGGGGATCTACAATGAGCAGTTCTTC.

The chain uses TRBV20-1 and TRBJ2-1; TRBD2 matches at 8 bases. V lost 4 bases, J lost 10 bases, and 15 bases stayed unmatched. CDR3 length equals 15 residues. Germline lookup yields CDR1 DFQATT and CDR2 SNEGSKA (reference sequence). The CDR3 here is CSATSPAGAPLEQFF. The CDR3 region has the DNA TGCAGTGCTACCTCTCCAGCGGGGGCTCCCCTCGAGCAGTTCTTC.

The chain recombines TRBV5-1 with TRBJ2-5; D perhaps matches TRBD1 (5 bases). CDR3 length: 16 amino acids. CDR1 is SGHRS, CDR2 YFSETQ, per germline. V was trimmed by 4 bases and J by 1 base, leaving 17 bases between them. The CDR3, as DNA: TGCGCCAGCAGCACTCAGGGTCGGCGCCTCCAAGAGACCCAGTACTTC. Amino acid sequence: CASSTQGRRLQETQYF.

This CDR3 is CASSLGVGGWGNTEAFF. The DNA of the CDR3 is TGCGCCAGCAGCTTGGGAGTAGGGGGATGGGGCAACACTGAAGCTTTCTTT. This chain links TRBV5-1 with TRBJ1-1; D possibly corresponds to TRBD1 (6 bases). CDR1 and CDR2 (germline): SGHRS, YFSETQ. The CDR3 loop spans 17 amino acids. Trimming removed 0 bases from V and 2 bases from J, with 17 bases in between.

The gene calls are TRBV25-1 and TRBJ1-5, with 7 nucleotides matching TRBD1. V gave up 8 bases and J gave up 3 bases; unmatched junction bases: 7. The CDR3 sequence is 14 residues long. Germline CDR1 MGHDK, CDR2 SYGVNS. The CDR3 spells CASAGTGVNQPQHF. The CDR3 region has the DNA TGTGCCAGCGCCGGCACAGGGGTCAATCAGCCCCAGCATTTT.

On this clonotype itself: The junction differs from germline at one of its ends, possibly a read error. The rearrangement links TRBV28 to TRBJ2-1; tentatively, D is TRBD1 (6 bases). The germline gives CDR1 MDHEN, CDR2 SYDVKM. This CDR3 has 12 residues. CDR3 amino acids: CASSERDNVQFF. The CDR3 coding sequence is TGTGCCAGCAGCGAACGGGACAATGTGCAGTTCTTC.

The chain has TRBV4-1 and TRBJ2-1, with D possibly matching TRBD2 (6 bases). The germline V gene encodes CDR1 MGHRA and CDR2 YSYEKL. V lost 1 base and J lost 7, with 11 bases in between. The CDR3 extends over 14 amino acids. The CDR3 nucleotides are TGCGCCAGCAGCCAAGGGGACTTAGGGAATGAGCAGTTCTTC. Protein sequence: CASSQGDLGNEQFF.

The J gene is TRBJ1-5, the V gene TRBV20-1; D remains ambiguous. Trimming stripped 3 bases from V and 5 bases from J, with 8 bases between. The length of the CDR3 is 12 residues. CDR1 is DFQATT, CDR2 SNEGSKA, per germline (reference sequence). In nucleotides, the CDR3 is TGCAGTGCTAGCTTAAGGGATCAGCCCCAGCATTTT. Its protein product is CSASLRDQPQHF.

This clonotype was observed once. The chain links TRBV5-1 to TRBJ1-6, with D possibly TRBD1 on 5 matching bases. CDR1 is SGHRS, CDR2 YFSETQ, per germline. The CDR3 has 13 amino acids. V lost 3 bases and J lost 7, with 8 bases in between. The CDR3 protein is CASSWDPNSPLHF. CDR3 coding DNA: TGCGCCAGCAGCTGGGACCCGAATTCACCCCTCCACTTT.

This clonotype was recorded at least ten times. The chain uses TRBV25-1 and TRBJ2-1; D not certain. This CDR3 has 11 amino acids. The V end was cut by 7 bases, the J end by 2 bases, with 3 bases between. CDR1 is MGHDK, CDR2 SYGVNS, per germline. The CDR3 DNA reads TGTGCCAGCAAGGCCTACAATGAGCAGTTCTTC. Its protein is CASKAYNEQFF.

The rearrangement uses TRBV3-1 and TRBJ2-5; tentative D call: TRBD1 (5 bases). Germline V gene data show CDR1 as LGHDT and CDR2 as YNNKEL (reference sequence). This CDR3 has 14 residues. The V and J ends lost 1 base and 5 bases respectively, with 11 bases between them. The CDR3 protein is CASSQGGGKETQYF. In DNA form, the CDR3 reads TGTGCCAGCAGCCAAGGGGGCGGAAAGGAGACCCAGTACTTC.